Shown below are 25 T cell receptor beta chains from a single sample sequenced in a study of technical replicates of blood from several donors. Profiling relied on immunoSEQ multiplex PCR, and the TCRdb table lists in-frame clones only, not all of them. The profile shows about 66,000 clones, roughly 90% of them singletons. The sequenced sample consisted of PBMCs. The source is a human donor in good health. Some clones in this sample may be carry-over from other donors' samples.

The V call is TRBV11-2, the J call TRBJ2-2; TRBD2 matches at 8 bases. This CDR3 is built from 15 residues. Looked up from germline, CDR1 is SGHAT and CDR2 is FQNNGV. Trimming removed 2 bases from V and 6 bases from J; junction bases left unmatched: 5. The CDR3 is CASSLSSSGAGELFF. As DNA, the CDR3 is TGTGCCAGCAGCTTATCAAGTAGCGGGGCCGGGGAGCTGTTTTTT.

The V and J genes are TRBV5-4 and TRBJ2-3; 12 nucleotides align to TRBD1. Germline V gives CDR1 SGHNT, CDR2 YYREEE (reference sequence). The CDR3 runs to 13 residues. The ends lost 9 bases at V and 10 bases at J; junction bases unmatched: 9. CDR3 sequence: CAMEPGQGAAQYF. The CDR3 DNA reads TGTGCCATGGAGCCGGGACAGGGGGCCGCGCAGTATTTT.

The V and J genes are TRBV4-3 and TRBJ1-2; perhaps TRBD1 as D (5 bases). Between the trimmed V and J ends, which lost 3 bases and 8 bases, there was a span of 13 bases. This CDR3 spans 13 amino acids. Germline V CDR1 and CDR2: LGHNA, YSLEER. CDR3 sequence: CASSHGGRVGYTF. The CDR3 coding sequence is TGCGCCAGCAGCCATGGGGGGAGGGTCGGCTACACCTTC.

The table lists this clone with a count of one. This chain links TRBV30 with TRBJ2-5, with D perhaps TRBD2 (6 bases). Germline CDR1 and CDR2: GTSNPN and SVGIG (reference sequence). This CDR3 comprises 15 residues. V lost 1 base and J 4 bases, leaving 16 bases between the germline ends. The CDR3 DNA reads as TGTGCCTGGAGTGGCCGGGCTAGCGTCCGAGAGACCCAGTACTTC. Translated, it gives CAWSGRASVRETQYF.

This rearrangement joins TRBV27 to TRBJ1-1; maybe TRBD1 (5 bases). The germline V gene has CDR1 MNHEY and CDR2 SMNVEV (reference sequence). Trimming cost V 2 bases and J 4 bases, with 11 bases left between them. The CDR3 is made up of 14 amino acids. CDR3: CASSLAGRGTEAFF. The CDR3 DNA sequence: TGTGCCAGCAGTTTAGCAGGGAGGGGCACTGAAGCTTTCTTT.

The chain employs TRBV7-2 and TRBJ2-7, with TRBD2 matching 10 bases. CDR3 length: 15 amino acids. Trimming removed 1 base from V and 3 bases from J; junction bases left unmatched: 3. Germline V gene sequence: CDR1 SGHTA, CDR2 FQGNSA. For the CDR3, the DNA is TGTGCCAGCAGCTTAGGGCTAGCGGGAGTCTACGAGCAGTACTTC. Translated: CASSLGLAGVYEQYF.

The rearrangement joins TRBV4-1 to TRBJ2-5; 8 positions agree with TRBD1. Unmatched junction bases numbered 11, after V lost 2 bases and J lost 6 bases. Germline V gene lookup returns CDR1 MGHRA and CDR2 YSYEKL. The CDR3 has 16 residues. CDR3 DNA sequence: TGCGCCAGCAGCCAACCCAGAGGGACAGGCGGGCAGACCCAGTACTTC. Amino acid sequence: CASSQPRGTGGQTQYF.

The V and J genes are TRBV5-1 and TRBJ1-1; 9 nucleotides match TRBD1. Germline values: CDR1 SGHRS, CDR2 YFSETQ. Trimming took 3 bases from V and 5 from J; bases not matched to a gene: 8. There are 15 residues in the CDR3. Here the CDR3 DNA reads TGCGCCAGCAGCTCCGGACAGGGGAGATATACTGAAGCTTTCTTT. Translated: CASSSGQGRYTEAFF.

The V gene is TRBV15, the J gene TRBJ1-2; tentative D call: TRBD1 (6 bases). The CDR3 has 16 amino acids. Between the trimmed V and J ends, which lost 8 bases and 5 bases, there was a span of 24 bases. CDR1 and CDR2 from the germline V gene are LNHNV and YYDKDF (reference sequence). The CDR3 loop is CATRRDGSLGGYGYTF. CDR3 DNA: TGTGCCACCCGCCGGGACGGATCCCTAGGGGGATATGGCTACACCTTC.

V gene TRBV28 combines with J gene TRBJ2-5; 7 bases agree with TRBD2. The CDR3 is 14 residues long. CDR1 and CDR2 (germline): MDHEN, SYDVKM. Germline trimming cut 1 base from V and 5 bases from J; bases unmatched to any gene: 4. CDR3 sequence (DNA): TGTGCCAGCAGTTTATCCGGGCGGGGGGAGACCCAGTACTTC. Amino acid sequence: CASSLSGRGETQYF.

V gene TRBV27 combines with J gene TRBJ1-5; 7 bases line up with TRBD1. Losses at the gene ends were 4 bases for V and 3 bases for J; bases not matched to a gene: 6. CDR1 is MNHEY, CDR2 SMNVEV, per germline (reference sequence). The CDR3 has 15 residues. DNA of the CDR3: TGTGCCAGCAGTTCTCAGGACAGGCTCAATCAGCCCCAGCATTTT. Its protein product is CASSSQDRLNQPQHF.

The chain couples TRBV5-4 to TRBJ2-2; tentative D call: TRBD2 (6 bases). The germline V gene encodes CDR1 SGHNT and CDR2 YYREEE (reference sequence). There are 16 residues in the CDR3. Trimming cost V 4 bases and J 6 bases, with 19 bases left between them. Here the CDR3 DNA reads TGTGCCAGCAGCCCTGGATCCGGTGGGGGGTCCGGGGAGCTGTTTTTT. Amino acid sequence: CASSPGSGGGSGELFF.

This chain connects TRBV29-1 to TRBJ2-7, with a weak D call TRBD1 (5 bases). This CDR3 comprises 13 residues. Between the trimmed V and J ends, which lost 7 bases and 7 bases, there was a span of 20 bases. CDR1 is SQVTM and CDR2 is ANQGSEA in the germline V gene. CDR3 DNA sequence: TGCAGCGCCGTGAATGGGGCAGACCTGGAGCAGTACTTC. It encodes CSAVNGADLEQYF.

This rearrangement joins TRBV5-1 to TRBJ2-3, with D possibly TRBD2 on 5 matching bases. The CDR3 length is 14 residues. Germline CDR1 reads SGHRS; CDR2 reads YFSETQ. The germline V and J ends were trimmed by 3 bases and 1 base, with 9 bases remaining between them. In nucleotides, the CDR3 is TGCGCCAGCAGCTACGGAGGCGGCACAGATACGCAGTATTTT. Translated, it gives CASSYGGGTDTQYF. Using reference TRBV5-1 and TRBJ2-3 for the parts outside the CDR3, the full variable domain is KAGVTQTPRYLIKTRGQQVTLSCSPISGHRSVSWYQQTPGQGLQFLFEYFSETQRNKGNFPGRFSGRQFSNSRSEMNVSTLELGDSALYLCASSYGGGTDTQYFGPGTRLTVL.

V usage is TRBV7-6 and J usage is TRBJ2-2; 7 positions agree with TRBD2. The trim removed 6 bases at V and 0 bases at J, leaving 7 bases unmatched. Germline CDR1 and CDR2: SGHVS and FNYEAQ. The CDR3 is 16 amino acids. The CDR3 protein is CASSPREAANTGELFF. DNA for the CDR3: TGTGCCAGCAGTCCCCGGGAGGCCGCGAACACCGGGGAGCTGTTTTTT.

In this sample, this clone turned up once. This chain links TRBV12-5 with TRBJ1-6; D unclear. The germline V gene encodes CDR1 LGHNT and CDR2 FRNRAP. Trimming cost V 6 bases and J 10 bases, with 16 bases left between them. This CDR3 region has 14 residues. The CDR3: CASGVAGYGSPLHF. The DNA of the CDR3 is TGTGCTAGTGGCGTGGCGGGGTACGGATCACCCCTCCACTTT.

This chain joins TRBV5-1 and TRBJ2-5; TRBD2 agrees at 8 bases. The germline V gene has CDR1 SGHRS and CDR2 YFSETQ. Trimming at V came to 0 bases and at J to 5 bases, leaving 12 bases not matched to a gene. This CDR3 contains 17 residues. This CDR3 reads CASSLGPLTGGTETQYF. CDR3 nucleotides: TGCGCCAGCAGCTTGGGGCCCTTAACGGGAGGGACCGAGACCCAGTACTTC.

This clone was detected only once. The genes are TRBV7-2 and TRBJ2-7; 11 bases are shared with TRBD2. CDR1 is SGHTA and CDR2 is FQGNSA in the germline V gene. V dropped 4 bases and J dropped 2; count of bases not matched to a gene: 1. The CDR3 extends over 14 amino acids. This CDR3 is CASSWGLAAYEQYF. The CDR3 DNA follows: TGTGCCAGCAGCTGGGGACTAGCGGCCTACGAGCAGTACTTC.

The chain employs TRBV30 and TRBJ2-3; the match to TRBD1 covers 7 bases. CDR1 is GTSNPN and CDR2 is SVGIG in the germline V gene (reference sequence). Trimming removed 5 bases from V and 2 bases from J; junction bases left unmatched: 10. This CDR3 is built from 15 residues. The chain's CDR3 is CAWDQQGLITDTQYF. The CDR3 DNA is TGTGCCTGGGACCAACAGGGGCTTATCACAGATACGCAGTATTTT.

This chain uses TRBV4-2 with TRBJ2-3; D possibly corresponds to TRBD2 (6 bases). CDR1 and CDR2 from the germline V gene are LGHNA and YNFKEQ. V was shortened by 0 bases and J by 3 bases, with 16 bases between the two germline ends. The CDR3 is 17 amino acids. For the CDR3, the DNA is TGTGCCAGCAGCCAAGAAGGGGCGGGGATTGGGACAGATACGCAGTATTTT. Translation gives CASSQEGAGIGTDTQYF.

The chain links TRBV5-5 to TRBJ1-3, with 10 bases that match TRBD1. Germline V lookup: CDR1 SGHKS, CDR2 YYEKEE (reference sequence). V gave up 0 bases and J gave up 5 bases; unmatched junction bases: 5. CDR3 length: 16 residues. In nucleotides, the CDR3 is TGTGCCAGCAGCTTGGAAGGACAGGGGGGACGAAACACCATATATTTT. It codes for CASSLEGQGGRNTIYF.

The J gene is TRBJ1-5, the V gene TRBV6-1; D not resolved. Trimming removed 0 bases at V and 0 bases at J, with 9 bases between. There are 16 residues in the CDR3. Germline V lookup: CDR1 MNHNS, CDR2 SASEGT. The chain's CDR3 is CASSEAPEYSNQPQHF. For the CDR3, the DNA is TGTGCCAGCAGTGAAGCGCCGGAGTATAGCAATCAGCCCCAGCATTTT.

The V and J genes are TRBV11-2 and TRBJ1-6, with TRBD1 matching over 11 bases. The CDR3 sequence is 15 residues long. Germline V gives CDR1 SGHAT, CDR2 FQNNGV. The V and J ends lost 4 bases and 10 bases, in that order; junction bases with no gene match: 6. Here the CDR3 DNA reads TGTGCCAGCAGCTGGACAGGGGGCGCCGGGTCACCCCTCCACTTT. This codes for CASSWTGGAGSPLHF.

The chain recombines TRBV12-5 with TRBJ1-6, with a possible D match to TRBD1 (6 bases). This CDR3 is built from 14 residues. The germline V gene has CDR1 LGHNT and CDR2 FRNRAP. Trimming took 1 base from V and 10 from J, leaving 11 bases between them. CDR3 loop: CASGLDRVTSPLHF. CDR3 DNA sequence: TGTGCTAGTGGTTTGGACAGGGTAACCTCACCCCTCCACTTT.

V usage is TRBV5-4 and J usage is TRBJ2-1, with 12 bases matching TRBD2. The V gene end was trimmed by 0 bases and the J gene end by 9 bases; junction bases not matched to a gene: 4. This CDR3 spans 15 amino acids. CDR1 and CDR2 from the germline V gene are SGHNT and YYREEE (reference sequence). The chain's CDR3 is CASSLELAGGGEQFF. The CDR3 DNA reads TGTGCCAGCAGCTTGGAACTAGCGGGAGGAGGTGAGCAGTTCTTC.